This T cell receptor (beta chain) emerged from a study of shared clonotypes between healthy human individuals. Study details: Aged 18 to 49, the donors were a couple of women and three men.

There are 18 residues in the CDR3. Germline lookup yields CDR1 MDHEN and CDR2 SYDVKM. Losses at the gene ends were 6 bases for V and 6 bases for J; bases not matched to a gene: 17. The protocol was immunoSEQ multiplex PCR, while the TCRdb copy is restricted to in-frame clones and leaves out a portion. The sample shows millions of clones, 95% of them seen only once. The receptor was derived from a man between 18 and 29 years old in good health. The V call is TRBV28, the J call TRBJ1-5; 10 positions agree with TRBD1. Source material: naive CD4+ T cells sorted from blood. As to subset: CD45RA+ positively selected. The CDR3 is CASSPPGTGAGMAQPQHF. CDR3 nucleotides: TGTGCCAGCAGCCCCCCCGGGACAGGGGCCGGAATGGCTCAGCCCCAGCATTTT.